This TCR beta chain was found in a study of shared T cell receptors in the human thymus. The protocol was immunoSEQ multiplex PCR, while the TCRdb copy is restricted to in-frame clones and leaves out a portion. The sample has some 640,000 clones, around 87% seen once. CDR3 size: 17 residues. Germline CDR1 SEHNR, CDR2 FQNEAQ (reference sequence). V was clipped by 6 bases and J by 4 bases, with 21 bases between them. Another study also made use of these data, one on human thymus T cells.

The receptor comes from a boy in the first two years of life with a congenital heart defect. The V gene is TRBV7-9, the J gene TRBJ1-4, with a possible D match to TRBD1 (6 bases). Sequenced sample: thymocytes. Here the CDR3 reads CASRPTGLPFFNEKLFF. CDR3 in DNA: TGTGCCAGCAGACCTACAGGGCTCCCATTCTTTAATGAAAAACTGTTTTTT.